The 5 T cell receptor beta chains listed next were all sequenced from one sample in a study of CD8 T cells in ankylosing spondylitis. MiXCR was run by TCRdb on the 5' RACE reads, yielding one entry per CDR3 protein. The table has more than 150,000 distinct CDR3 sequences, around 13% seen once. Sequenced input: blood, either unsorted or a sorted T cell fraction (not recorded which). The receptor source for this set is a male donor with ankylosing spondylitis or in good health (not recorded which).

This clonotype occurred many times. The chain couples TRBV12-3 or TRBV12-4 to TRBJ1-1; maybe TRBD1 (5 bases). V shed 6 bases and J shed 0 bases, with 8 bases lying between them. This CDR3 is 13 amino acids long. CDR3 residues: CASSLGVNTEAFF. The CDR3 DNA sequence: TGTGCCAGCAGCTTGGGGGTGAACACTGAAGCTTTCTTT.

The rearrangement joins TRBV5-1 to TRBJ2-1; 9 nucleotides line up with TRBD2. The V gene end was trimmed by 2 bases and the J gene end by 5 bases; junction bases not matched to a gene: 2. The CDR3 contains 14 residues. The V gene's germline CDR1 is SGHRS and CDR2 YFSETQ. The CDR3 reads CASSLPSGNNEQFF. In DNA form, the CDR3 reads TGCGCCAGCAGCTTACCTAGCGGGAACAATGAGCAGTTCTTC.

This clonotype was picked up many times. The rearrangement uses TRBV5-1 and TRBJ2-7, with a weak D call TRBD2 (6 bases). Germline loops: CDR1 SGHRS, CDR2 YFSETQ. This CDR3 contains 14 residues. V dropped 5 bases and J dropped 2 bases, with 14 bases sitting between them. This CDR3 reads CASSKGRGTYEQYF. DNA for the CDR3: TGCGCCAGCAGTAAGGGTCGGGGGACCTACGAGCAGTACTTC.

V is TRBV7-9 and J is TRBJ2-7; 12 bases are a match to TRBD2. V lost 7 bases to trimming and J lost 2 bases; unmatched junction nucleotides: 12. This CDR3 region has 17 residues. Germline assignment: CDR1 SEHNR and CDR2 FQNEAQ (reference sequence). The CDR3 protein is CASTRTSGIMPTYEQYF. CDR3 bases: TGTGCCAGCACCAGGACTAGCGGGATAATGCCAACCTACGAGCAGTACTTC.

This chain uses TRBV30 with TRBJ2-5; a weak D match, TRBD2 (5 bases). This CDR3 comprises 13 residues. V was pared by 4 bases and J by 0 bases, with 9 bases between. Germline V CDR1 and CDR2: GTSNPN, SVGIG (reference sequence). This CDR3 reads CAWTTGYQETQYF. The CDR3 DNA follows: TGTGCCTGGACCACGGGATACCAAGAGACCCAGTACTTC.